Listed below are T cell receptor beta chains from one sample, sequenced in a study of T cells in Graves' hyperthyroidism and ophthalmopathy. TCRdb re-called the multiplex PCR reads with MiXCR, one entry per CDR3 protein. The repertoire holds about 840,000 distinct CDR3 sequences, with around 38% as singletons. The sequencing sample was made of blood. The receptors here all came from a man younger than 35 with Graves' hyperthyroidism. Both conserved end residues are part of each CDR3. The D gene is left open where the match is weak. Part of the rows lack a size; the others show once, few, many or a class for expanded clones.

v_call	j_call	clone_size	d_call	cdr3_length	cdr3_aa	cdr3_nt
TRBV7-8	TRBJ2-7	NA	NA	15	CASSVETGTLYEQYF	TGTGCCAGCAGCGTTGAAACCGGGACCCTTTACGAGCAGTACTTC
TRBV19	TRBJ2-7	once	TRBD1	15	CASSLEWDSKDEQYF	TGTGCCAGCAGCTTAGAGTGGGACAGCAAGGACGAGCAGTACTTC
TRBV7-3	TRBJ2-7	few	TRBD2	15	CASSQVVSGSYEQYF	TGCGCCAGCAGCCAAGTGGTGAGCGGGAGCTACGAGCAGTACTTC
TRBV15	TRBJ1-2	NA	NA	16	CATSREGGAGNYGYTF	TGTGCCACCAGCAGAGAAGGAGGGGCAGGGAACTATGGCTACACCTTC
TRBV19	TRBJ2-7	few	NA	14	CASSQDRLNYEQYF	TGTGCCAGTTCACAGGACAGACTCAACTACGAGCAGTACTTC
TRBV2	TRBJ2-5	many	NA	13	CASRHRLGETQYF	TGTGCCAGTCGTCACCGTCTCGGGGAGACCCAGTACTTC
TRBV12-5	TRBJ2-2	few	TRBD2	17	CASGLAGTSGNPGELFF	TGTGCTAGTGGTTTGGCCGGGACTAGCGGGAATCCCGGGGAGCTGTTTTTT
TRBV12-3/TRBV12-4	TRBJ1-1	many	TRBD1	14	CASTLGDSNTEAFF	TGTGCCAGCACACTAGGGGACAGTAACACTGAAGCTTTCTTT
TRBV7-2	TRBJ1-3	few	NA	16	CASSLGRRPSGNTIYF	TGTGCCAGCAGCTTAGGTAGACGGCCCTCTGGAAACACCATATATTTT
TRBV6-5	TRBJ2-6	few	NA	14	CASSWGAGANVLTF	TGTGCCAGCAGTTGGGGGGCCGGGGCCAACGTCCTGACTTTC
TRBV25-1	TRBJ2-6	NA	NA	17	CASIYLRGVSGANVLTF	TGTGCCAGCATCTACTTGAGAGGGGTCTCTGGGGCCAACGTCCTGACTTTC
TRBV29-1	TRBJ2-5	many	NA	14	CSVEGASVRGTQYF	TGCAGCGTTGAGGGGGCGTCGGTGCGAGGGACCCAGTACTTC
TRBV7-2	TRBJ1-1	many	TRBD1	15	CASSYHGQGGTEAFF	TGTGCCAGCAGCTACCATGGACAGGGAGGCACTGAAGCTTTCTTT
TRBV6-5	TRBJ2-7	NA	TRBD1	13	CASSRGPTYEQYF	TGTGCCAGCAGCAGGGGGCCGACCTACGAGCAGTACTTC
TRBV29-1	TRBJ2-7	NA	TRBD1	12	CSVDTGVNEQYF	TGCAGCGTCGATACAGGGGTAAACGAGCAGTACTTC
TRBV4-1	TRBJ1-2	few	NA	14	CASSQEAGATFYTF	TGCGCCAGCAGCCAGGAAGCAGGGGCGACATTCTACACCTTC
TRBV7-2	TRBJ2-7	NA	NA	12	CASSGVQFEQYF	TGTGCCAGCAGCGGGGTCCAGTTCGAGCAGTACTTC
TRBV7-2	TRBJ2-2	few	NA	16	CASSLGDGAATGELFF	TGTGCCAGCAGCTTAGGGGACGGGGCCGCCACCGGGGAGCTGTTTTTT